One and the same sample provided the 14 T cell receptor beta chains below, sequenced in a study of shared clonotypes between healthy human individuals. The method was immunoSEQ multiplex PCR; TCRdb's version includes in-frame clones alone and lacks a portion of them. The sample holds 1.4 million or so clones, 98% seen once. Sequencing was performed on naive CD4+ T cells sorted from blood. Subset of the sample: CD45RA+ positively selected. These TCRs come from a man under 40 in good health.

This chain connects TRBV7-2 to TRBJ2-3; D is ambiguous. Trimming removed 4 bases from V and 6 bases from J, with 17 bases in between. CDR3 length equals 15 residues. Germline V gene lookup returns CDR1 SGHTA and CDR2 FQGNSA. For the CDR3, the DNA is TGTGCCAGCAGCTCGGGCGCTACCCCTCTGGATACGCAGTATTTT. Protein: CASSSGATPLDTQYF.

The CDR3 nucleotides are TGCAGCGGTACCGGGACGGACTCCATATATTTT. It encodes CSGTGTDSIYF. V usage is TRBV29-1 and J usage is TRBJ1-3, with a possible D match to TRBD1 (5 bases). Trimming shortened V by 7 bases and J by 11 bases, and 15 bases separated the two germline ends. CDR1 SQVTM and CDR2 ANQGSEA come from the germline V gene. The CDR3 extends over 11 amino acids.

The chain combines TRBV6-1 with TRBJ2-5; D not certain. The CDR3 length is 15 residues. Germline-derived CDR1 and CDR2 are MNHNS and SASEGT. V was pared by 1 base and J by 5 bases, with 14 bases between. The CDR3 is CASSEGKLPLETQYF. CDR3 nucleotides: TGTGCCAGCAGTGAAGGCAAACTACCCTTGGAGACCCAGTACTTC.

The table lists this clone with a count of one. The same CDR3 arises from other DNA sequences in this sample as well. V usage is TRBV9 and J usage is TRBJ1-2; D remains unclear. Looked up from germline, CDR1 is SGDLS and CDR2 is YYNGEE. The CDR3 spans 13 residues. V was shortened by 0 bases and J by 3 bases, with 6 bases between the two germline ends. CDR3 DNA: TGTGCCAGCAGCGTAGGTACGGACTATGGCTACACCTTC. Protein sequence: CASSVGTDYGYTF. Based on the CDR3 plus reference TRBV9 and TRBJ1-2, the full variable domain is DSGVTQTPKHLITATGQRVTLRCSPRSGDLSVYWYQQSLDQGLQFLIQYYNGEERAKGNILERFSAQQFPDLHSELNLSSLELGDSALYFCASSVGTDYGYTFGSGTRLTVV.

The rearrangement joins TRBV5-4 to TRBJ1-2; D is ambiguous. The CDR3 contains 19 residues. V was trimmed by 0 bases and J by 5 bases, leaving 26 bases between them. Germline CDR1 reads SGHNT; CDR2 reads YYREEE (reference sequence). This CDR3 is CASSLASLADIEGVYGYTF. As DNA, the CDR3 is TGTGCCAGCAGCTTGGCCAGTTTAGCAGATATAGAGGGCGTTTATGGCTACACCTTC. The variable domain in full, completed from reference TRBV5-4 and TRBJ1-2, reads ETGVTQSPTHLIKTRGQQVTLRCSSQSGHNTVSWYQQALGQGPQFIFQYYREEENGRGNFPPRFSGLQFPNYSSELNVNALELDDSALYLCASSLASLADIEGVYGYTFGSGTRLTVV.

The rearrangement uses TRBV19 and TRBJ2-2, with D tentatively TRBD2 (6 bases). CDR1 is LNHDA and CDR2 is SQIVND in the germline V gene (reference sequence). The CDR3 runs to 15 residues. V shed 4 bases and J shed 1 base, with 10 bases lying between them. The CDR3 nucleotides are TGTGCCAGTAGTAGTCGGGGGAGGAACACCGGGGAGCTGTTTTTT. Translation gives CASSSRGRNTGELFF.

J is TRBJ2-1 and V is TRBV5-1; D unresolved. This CDR3 has 18 residues. V gave up 1 base and J gave up 4 bases, with 21 bases separating them. The germline gives CDR1 SGHRS, CDR2 YFSETQ. The chain's CDR3 is CASSLTHAPTPRYNEQFF. The CDR3 bases are TGCGCCAGCAGCTTGACCCACGCCCCCACACCTAGATACAATGAGCAGTTCTTC.

Only one count was recorded for this clone. The chain links TRBV5-1 to TRBJ2-1; D perhaps matches TRBD2 (6 bases). In germline, CDR1 is SGHRS, CDR2 YFSETQ. The CDR3 totals 16 residues. The V end was cut by 7 bases, the J end by 0 bases, with 17 bases between. This chain's CDR3 is CASGGSGSSSYNEQFF. Here the CDR3 DNA reads TGCGCCAGCGGGGGGAGCGGGTCCAGCTCCTACAATGAGCAGTTCTTC.

V and J are TRBV11-2 and TRBJ2-1; D remains ambiguous. CDR3 length: 13 residues. CDR1 and CDR2 (germline): SGHAT, FQNNGV. Trimming took off 0 bases at V and 10 bases at J, with 10 bases between the two ends. The CDR3 sequence: CASSLEIRVEQFF. The CDR3 region has the DNA TGTGCCAGCAGCTTAGAGATCCGGGTCGAGCAGTTCTTC.

As concerns this clone: Other nucleotide sequences from this sample produce the same CDR3. The V gene is TRBV28, the J gene TRBJ2-7; 7 nucleotides align to TRBD1. Trimming removed 6 bases from V and 3 bases from J; junction bases left unmatched: 5. The CDR3 has 13 amino acids. CDR1 MDHEN and CDR2 SYDVKM come from the germline V gene. CDR3 loop: CASRGTDLYEQYF. The DNA for the CDR3 is TGTGCCAGCAGGGGGACAGACCTCTACGAGCAGTACTTC.

As regards this clone: Other DNA sequences in this sample translate to the same CDR3. The chain carries TRBV6-4 and TRBJ1-2; 9 bases are shared with TRBD1. J gave up 8 bases and V 5 bases, and 6 bases lay outside the gene matches. The germline CDR1 and CDR2 sequences are MRHNA and SNTAGT. This CDR3 has 13 amino acids. The CDR3 is CASSRTGGYGYTF. CDR3 nucleotide sequence: TGTGCCAGCAGTAGAACAGGGGGCTACGGCTACACCTTC.

This chain links TRBV19 with TRBJ2-1; 8 bases fit TRBD1. Germline lookup yields CDR1 LNHDA and CDR2 SQIVND (reference sequence). V shed 5 bases, J shed 8 bases, and the junction held 5 bases outside the gene matches. The CDR3 covers 13 residues. The CDR3 DNA sequence: TGTGCCAGTAGTGCCAGGGGGCGGGATGAGCAGTTCTTC. It translates to CASSARGRDEQFF.

V and J are TRBV5-1 and TRBJ1-1; TRBD1 might be the D (5 bases). Trimming cost V 6 bases and J 0 bases, with 12 bases left between them. Germline assignment: CDR1 SGHRS and CDR2 YFSETQ. CDR3 length equals 14 residues. This CDR3 reads CASKGAALNTEAFF. As DNA, the CDR3 is TGCGCCAGCAAAGGGGCAGCCTTGAACACTGAAGCTTTCTTT.

The CDR3 loop reads CASSPYMDQPQHF. CDR3 nucleotide sequence: TGTGCCAGCAGCCCTTATATGGATCAGCCCCAGCATTTT. The gene calls are TRBV7-3 and TRBJ1-5; no clear D. The V and J ends lost 5 bases and 5 bases respectively, with 10 bases between them. This CDR3 spans 13 amino acids. Germline CDR1 SGHTA, CDR2 FQGTGA. The full variable domain, in which reference TRBV7-3 and TRBJ1-5 provide the parts outside the CDR3, is GAGVSQTPSNKVTEKGKYVELRCDPISGHTALYWYRQSLGQGPEFLIYFQGTGAADDSGLPNDRFFAVRPEGSVSTLKIQRTERGDSAVYLCASSPYMDQPQHFGDGTRLSIL.